This T cell receptor (beta chain) was obtained from a study of T cell responses to AZD1222 COVID-19 vaccine. Study outcomes and limitations: Reports indicate that nearly half of spike-specific TCRs are directed at unmutated variant regions.

This CDR3 region has 17 residues. Germline trimming cut 0 bases from V and 4 bases from J; bases unmatched to any gene: 7. Per the germline V gene, CDR1 is MNHEY and CDR2 is SMNVEV (reference sequence). Clones were read by immunoSEQ multiplex PCR, and TCRdb kept only the in-frame ones, dropping some. Altogether about 86,000 clones are present, approximately 90% being singletons, with the ten largest covering about 5.2%. About this clone itself: Its antigen is not identified.

The chain combines TRBV27 with TRBJ2-2; TRBD1 matches 8 bases. Source: peripheral blood, taken 28 days after the second AZD1222 dose. The source is an adult who received the AZD1222 COVID-19 vaccine. This CDR3 reads CASSLSPGTGRTGELFF. The CDR3 DNA reads TGTGCCAGCAGTTTATCCCCCGGGACAGGACGCACCGGGGAGCTGTTTTTT.